What follows is one T cell receptor (beta chain) and its context. This table comes from immunoSEQ multiplex PCR, and its TCRdb copy is limited to in-frame clones, with some not included. Of around 2.1 million clones listed, under 95% are singletons. Germline V gene data show CDR1 as MDHEN and CDR2 as SYDVKM. CDR3 length: 15 amino acids. V shed 3 bases and J 3 bases; nucleotides not matched to a gene: 3. The sample originates from a study of shared clonotypes between healthy human individuals. Positively selected for CCR7, the CD45RO-negative cells used as naive CD8 cells excluded terminally differentiated effector memory CD45RA+ cells.

The chain joins TRBV28 to TRBJ2-7; 12 bases line up with TRBD2. The TCR was taken from a man between 18 and 29 years old in good health. Some clones in this sample may be carry-over from other donors' samples. The source material was naive CD8+ T cells from PBMCs. CDR3 region: CASSFELAGGYEQYF. The CDR3 region has the DNA TGTGCCAGCAGTTTTGAACTAGCGGGAGGCTACGAGCAGTACTTC.